This T cell receptor (beta chain) was captured by sequencing in a study of CD8 T cells in Susac syndrome (dated by TCRdb to between 2018 and 2020). Describing the broader study: Of the Susac syndrome patients who were sequenced, roughly 6 had clinically active disease and 8 or 9 were in clinical remission. At blood withdrawal, Susac syndrome patients were therapy-naive, treated with corticosteroids (with IVIg additionally given to some), or treated with IVIg alone. The study used repertoire sequencing to test whether antigen drove CD8+ T cell activation and differentiation in Susac syndrome. The study compared CD8+ T cell repertoire clonality among 12 healthy donors, about 14 Susac syndrome patients and approximately 16 multiple sclerosis patients.

RNA was extracted using the RNeasy kit, and roughly 0.45 to 1 microgram was reverse transcribed with random hexamers. The immunoSEQ multiplex PCR assay, which covers 54 Vbeta and 13 Jbeta segments, was used to amplify TCR beta CDR3 regions. PCR amplification bias was corrected by using a synthetic template baseline for primer optimization and computational correction. On the study's bioinformatics: Only productive sequences were kept, with reads annotated to V, D and J genes according to IMGT and analyzed in immunoSEQ Analyzer. Clonality was computed as one minus Shannon entropy normalized by log2 of the number of productive unique sequences. For each patient and control, public and private clones were evaluated within the 100 most prevalent clones. Susac-specific clones were defined as absent from healthy and MS cohorts, 850 to 1,300 published viral clones and other ImmuneACCESS disease sequences. TCRdb took the public reads, trimmed them with fastp at Q25, ran MiXCR for clone calling and kept in-frame beta chains. A single entry per CDR3 protein holds the most common genes and DNA from its merged rows. Clone size and V and J calls follow TCRdb, not the original study. The sample has about 190,000 distinct CDR3 sequences on record, just under 95% of them singletons. About 0.15% of the sample is taken by the ten largest.

The CDR3 sequence holds 13 residues, the cysteine and phenylalanine included. Only the CDR3 DNA is retained, 39 bases long and in frame from the first base. Relative to germline, V is 5 bases shorter and J is 2 bases shorter, with 10 bases between their ends. Peripheral blood CD8+ and CD4+ T cells from healthy donors, Susac syndrome patients and multiple sclerosis patients were profiled by high-throughput TCR beta sequencing. Susac syndrome patients met recently defined diagnostic criteria for definite or probable disease. Bulk CD8+ and CD4+ T cells were purified by magnetic negative isolation, whereas CD8+ TEMRA cells were enriched by FACS. Blood was collected in EDTA tubes and processed within 24 hours, with PBMCs isolated through density gradient centrifugation. PBMCs intended for TCR sequencing were frozen in liquid nitrogen and were later thawed in a 37 degrees C water bath. A purity of at least 90% was achieved for sorted or isolated CD4+, CD8+ and CD8+ TEMRA cells.

For this clonotype: No cognate antigen has been identified for it. No base-level quality is on record; no much larger clone is a single base apart.

Overall results and qualifications from the work: The number of individuals in the TCR sequencing and HLA analysis was recognized as being relatively small. More than 15 Susac-specific public clones were identified in the total CD8+ repertoire, and several Susac-specific public clones were identified in the CD8+ TEMRA repertoire. CD8+ repertoires in Susac syndrome showed clonal expansion, which was highest in CD8+ TEMRA cells and was greater in clinically active patients than in remitting patients.

The V and J genes are TRBV12-3 or TRBV12-4 and TRBJ2-7; a tentative D match to TRBD2 spans 6 bases. Specimen: CD8+ T cells from PBMCs. The clonotype originates from a human donor with Susac syndrome. The nucleotide sequence reads TGTGCCAGCAGTGCGAGGGAGGCCTACGAGCAGTACTTC. This yields the protein CASSAREAYEQYF.